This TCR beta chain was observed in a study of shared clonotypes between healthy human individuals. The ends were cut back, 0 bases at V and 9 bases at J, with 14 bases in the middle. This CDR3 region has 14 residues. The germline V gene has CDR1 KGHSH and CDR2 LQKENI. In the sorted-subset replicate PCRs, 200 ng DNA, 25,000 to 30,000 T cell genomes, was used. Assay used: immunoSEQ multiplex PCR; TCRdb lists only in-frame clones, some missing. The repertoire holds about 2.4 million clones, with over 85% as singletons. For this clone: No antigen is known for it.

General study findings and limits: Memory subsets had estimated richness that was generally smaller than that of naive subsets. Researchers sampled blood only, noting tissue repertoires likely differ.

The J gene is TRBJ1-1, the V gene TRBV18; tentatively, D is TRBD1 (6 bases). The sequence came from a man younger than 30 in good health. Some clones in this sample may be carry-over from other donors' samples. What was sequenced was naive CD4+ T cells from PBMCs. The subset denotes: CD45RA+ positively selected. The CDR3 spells CASSPPFQGSQAFF. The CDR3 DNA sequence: TGTGCCAGCTCACCACCCTTTCAGGGGTCCCAAGCTTTCTTT.